This T cell receptor beta chain was profiled in a study of cytomegalovirus exposure and HLA in healthy donors. The study's findings and limits: HLA alleles were associated with some 16,000 TCR beta sequences in a later analysis at 0.05 false discovery rate.

PCR was performed using 60 Vbeta and 13 Jbeta primers. Only in-frame clones appear in the TCRdb table, and some are missing; sequencing was by immunoSEQ multiplex PCR. The data show around 78,000 clones, around 82% seen once. As to this clone: The antigen is undetermined.

The sequenced sample consisted of PBMCs. The TCR comes from a male donor in good health and CMV-seronegative.

The CDR3 sequence: CASWDRGGTEAFF. The CDR3 nucleotides read TGTGCCAGCTGGGACAGGGGTGGTACTGAAGCTTTCTTT. The chain carries TRBV28 and TRBJ1-1, with 10 bases fitting TRBD1. Per germline, CDR1 MDHEN and CDR2 SYDVKM. Unmatched junction bases numbered 5, after V lost 8 bases and J lost 5 bases. The CDR3 contains 13 residues.